This record covers a single T cell receptor (beta chain). In germline, CDR1 is LNHDA, CDR2 SQIVND (reference sequence). CDR3 length: 17 residues. TCRdb re-called the 5' RACE reads; one entry per CDR3 protein, DNA not given. The sample table sets out over 120,000 distinct CDR3 sequences. This specimen comes from a study of T cells expressing NK-cell markers. This TCR derives from a young man in good health. The sequencing input was blood T cells: a sorted CD56 or NKG2C T cell subset, CD4+ or CD8+ T cells, or bulk PBMC T cells (not recorded which). V gene TRBV19 combines with J gene TRBJ2-5; without DNA, the TCRdb call of TRBD1 cannot be checked. CDR3 residues: CASSPGSPMGQLETQYF.